This T cell receptor (beta chain) was identified during a study of blood T cell repertoires in COVID-19 (dated by TCRdb to the early 2020s). About the investigation overall: Samples from collaborators originated in the United States, Italy and Spain and spanned both the acute and convalescent phases of COVID-19. The prospective study material was composed of cDNA or gDNA derived from T cells, B-cell-depleted T cells, or PBMCs. The dataset comprised deeply sampled blood TCRbeta repertoires from subjects exposed to, actively infected with, or recovered from COVID-19. A freely available public database, intended as a resource for researchers studying the immune response to SARS-CoV-2, is where the repertoires were released. The samples were drawn from the first 160 participants of the ongoing ImmuneRACE study and from about 1,200 subjects provided by 6 global collaborators. A de-identified subject ID, COVID-19 status, age in years and sex were almost always included in the sample metadata. Where available, HLA class I and class II types were taken from metadata supplied by the sample provider and were not determined by assay-based typing.

The research as a whole found: The quantity of clinical and demographic metadata differed by source and by participant and was supplied without curation.

In the case of this clone: The target of this receptor is not known. Base quality data are lacking; no much larger clone is found one base away.

TCRbeta CDR3 regions were amplified from genomic DNA by means of the immunoSEQ Assay, a bias-controlled multiplex PCR. The source study handled its data this way. Within the assay, amplification of reference gene primers was used to estimate how many nucleated cells each sample contained. To quantify the absolute abundance of each unique TCRbeta CDR3 rearrangement, sequence reads were collapsed and filtered. Productive Simpson clonality was computed per sample as the square root of Simpson's diversity index over productive rearrangements. TCRdb provides this immuneACCESS table in a form limited to in-frame rearrangements. Some clones are lacking; in checked studies, under half of them reflect an unresolved V gene, and why the rest are absent is not known. The DNA was the basis for D and trimming; V, J and clone size are from that table. For this sample there are fewer than 120,000 clones; 82% appear just once. Approximately 15% of the sample is in the top ten clones.

Collaborating institutions collected whole blood in K2EDTA tubes following their own protocols. Collaborator samples were shipped for TCRbeta analysis as frozen whole blood, isolated PBMCs, or DNA extracted from either sample type. Sequencing was carried out using peripheral blood. The TCR comes from a woman aged 55-69 years with acute or convalescent COVID-19.

The CDR3: CASSLVGTNNEQFF. The DNA sequence is given as TGTGCCAGCAGCTTAGTGGGGACAAACAATGAGCAGTTCTTC. This chain is built from TRBV7-9 and TRBJ2-1; matching of 6 bases hints at TRBD1 as the D gene. The junction carries 9 bases between V and J, which are trimmed by 1 base and 5 bases respectively. CDR1 and CDR2 are drawn from the germline V gene (reference sequence): SEHNR, FQNEAQ. From cysteine to phenylalanine, the CDR3 is 14 amino acids long. The only DNA kept is the CDR3, 42 bases in frame from the first base.